This T cell receptor (beta chain) was documented in a study of blood T cells in healthy people across ages. Overall study context: Using template switching, researchers captured about one barcoded beta molecule for each two T cells.

A sample-barcoded 5' primer and a J-beta primer mix were used in a second PCR of about 7 to 12 cycles. Paired-end reads containing CDR3 totaled no fewer than 3 million for each sample. In TCRdb, the 5' RACE reads were re-called with MiXCR into one record per CDR3 protein. The sample contains about 690,000 distinct CDR3 sequences, around 38% of which appear only once. This clonotype was detected a few times. Its target is unknown. Germline V lookup: CDR1 KGHSH, CDR2 LQKENI. V lost 0 bases to trimming and J lost 6 bases, with 12 bases between them. This CDR3 contains 15 residues. Study-wide findings and caveats: Among T cells, TCR beta diversity per million cells dropped roughly linearly as age rose.

Sequences were obtained from blood. The chain uses TRBV18 and TRBJ2-1; no clear D. The TCR originated in a man older than 75 in good health. The CDR3 protein is CASSPPAAVFNEQFF. The CDR3 DNA reads as TGTGCCAGCTCACCACCGGCGGCGGTCTTCAATGAGCAGTTCTTC.